The TCR beta chain under discussion was sequenced for a study of T-cell reconstitution after alpha-beta-depleted transplantation in children. Overall study results and limits: Certain patients had high TCRbeta diversity at day 60, and it came from recipient T cells and thymic progenitors that survived. By one year post-transplant, T-cell counts and diversity largely arose from T cells that were newly produced. Alpha-beta T cells about two months after transplant reportedly derived from several hundred expanded graft clones.

The CDR3 is 15 amino acids. Trimming pared 4 bases from V and 3 bases from J, leaving 13 bases between. The germline gives CDR1 SQVTM, CDR2 ANQGSEA. Preparing the TCRbeta library involved the use of unique molecular identifiers. TCRdb reprocessed the PCR reads via MiXCR and lists one record per CDR3 protein. The sample lists 190,000 or so distinct CDR3 sequences, 5% to 7.5% seen once, with around 4.1% in the top ten. Comments on this clonotype: Its antigen is not identified.

The chain combines TRBV29-1 with TRBJ2-6; either TRBD1 or TRBD2 may supply D (5 bases each). Sequenced material: PBMCs, taken before TCRalphabeta/CD19-depleted stem cell transplant. The sequence was collected from a girl less than two years old with combined immunodeficiency, due to receive a stem cell transplant. For the CDR3, the DNA is TGCAGCGTTGGACTACCAGGGAATGGGGCCAACGTCCTGACTTTC. Its translation: CSVGLPGNGANVLTF.